These 31 T cell receptor beta chains were sequenced from one sample in a study of blood T cell repertoires in COVID-19. Assay: immunoSEQ multiplex PCR; the TCRdb copy retains only in-frame clones and omits some. Here the sample spans approximately 360,000 clones, more than 80% being singletons. Sequences were obtained from peripheral blood. The receptors here all came from a man aged 35-49 years with acute or convalescent COVID-19.

The chain couples TRBV12-2 to TRBJ2-1; the listed D gene, TRBD2, was not tested against the DNA. TRBV12-2 is listed as a pseudogene. CDR3 size: 16 residues. The CDR3 DNA reads TGTGCAAGTCGCGCGGGGGGGACTAGCGAACTAAATGAGCAGTTCTTC. As protein: CASRAGGTSELNEQFF.

The rearrangement uses TRBV11-1 and TRBJ1-6; no reliable D call. Between the trimmed V and J ends, which lost 5 bases and 9 bases, there was a span of 11 bases. The germline V gene encodes CDR1 SGHAT and CDR2 FQDESV (reference sequence). The CDR3 is 13 residues long. The CDR3 sequence: CASSPATRSPLHF. The DNA for the CDR3 is TGTGCCAGCAGCCCCGCCACTCGTTCACCCCTCCACTTT.

The chain recombines TRBV3-1 (or the pseudogene TRBV3-2) with TRBJ1-4; D not resolved. The CDR3 runs 12 residues. V lost 0 bases and J 8 bases, leaving 4 bases between the germline ends. CDR1 is LGHDT and CDR2 is YNNKEL in the germline V gene (reference sequence). The CDR3 DNA sequence: TGTGCCAGCAGCCAAGAGGGCGAAAAACTGTTTTTT. It codes for CASSQEGEKLFF.

The rearrangement links TRBV6-6 to TRBJ1-5; D remains ambiguous. The germline V gene has CDR1 MNHNY and CDR2 SVGAGI (reference sequence). V was pared by 4 bases and J by 0 bases, with 4 bases between. This CDR3 region has 13 residues. In DNA, the CDR3 is TGTGCCAGCAGTTTCTATAGCAATCAGCCCCAGCATTTT. This codes for CASSFYSNQPQHF.

The J gene is TRBJ1-6, the V gene TRBV5-6; 10 bases are shared with TRBD1. This CDR3 region has 15 residues. J lost 8 bases, V lost 6 bases, and 8 bases had no gene match. The germline gives CDR1 SGHDT, CDR2 YYEEEE. The CDR3 DNA is TGTGCCAGCACCAGACCCGGGACAGGGGATTCACCCCTCCACTTT. It codes for CASTRPGTGDSPLHF.

This chain uses TRBV12-3 or TRBV12-4 with TRBJ2-1, with 8 bases fitting TRBD2. The CDR3 has 12 residues. The V and J ends lost 5 bases and 10 bases, in that order; junction bases with no gene match: 4. The CDR3 sequence is CASSPGRGEQFF. CDR3 sequence (DNA): TGTGCCAGCAGTCCCGGGAGGGGAGAGCAGTTCTTC.

The chain uses TRBV30 and TRBJ1-2; perhaps TRBD1 as D (5 bases). In germline, CDR1 is GTSNPN, CDR2 SVGIG (reference sequence). V dropped 1 base and J dropped 8 bases, with 14 bases sitting between them. The CDR3 loop spans 13 amino acids. CDR3 nucleotides: TGTGCCTGGAGTGCCTGGACATTGGAAGGCTACACCTTC. Translation gives CAWSAWTLEGYTF.

The chain links TRBV27 to TRBJ1-2; no reliable D call. Germline lookup yields CDR1 MNHEY and CDR2 SMNVEV (reference sequence). V lost 2 bases, J lost 0 bases, and 7 bases lay in between. CDR3 length: 14 residues. The CDR3 reads CASSLGEANYGYTF. The DNA of the CDR3 is TGTGCCAGCAGTTTAGGAGAAGCTAACTATGGCTACACCTTC.

V and J are TRBV19 and TRBJ1-2; 7 positions agree with TRBD1. This CDR3 comprises 15 residues. Germline CDR1 reads LNHDA; CDR2 reads SQIVND (reference sequence). Germline trimming cut 4 bases from V and 0 bases from J; bases unmatched to any gene: 5. The CDR3 DNA reads TGTGCCAGTAGTAGGCGGGGACAGCCTAACTATGGCTACACCTTC. Translating it yields CASSRRGQPNYGYTF.

This rearrangement joins TRBV12-3 or TRBV12-4 to TRBJ1-1; D perhaps matches TRBD1 (5 bases). V was shortened by 6 bases and J by 7 bases, with 15 bases between the two germline ends. The CDR3 extends over 13 amino acids. The CDR3 here is CASSETGGGEAFF. CDR3 DNA sequence: TGTGCCAGCAGCGAAACCGGGGGGGGTGAAGCTTTCTTT.

The chain has TRBV6-1 and TRBJ1-2; 11 bases align to TRBD1. V dropped 6 bases and J dropped 2; count of bases not matched to a gene: 5. Germline assignment: CDR1 MNHNS and CDR2 SASEGT. The CDR3 totals 15 residues. The chain's CDR3 is CASRFGQGANYGYTF. The CDR3 DNA reads as TGTGCCAGCAGGTTCGGACAGGGGGCGAACTATGGCTACACCTTC.

This chain uses TRBV9 with TRBJ1-2, with 10 nucleotides matching TRBD1. Germline V gene sequence: CDR1 SGDLS, CDR2 YYNGEE. V lost 2 bases to trimming and J lost 7 bases; unmatched junction nucleotides: 5. The CDR3 loop spans 14 amino acids. For the CDR3, the DNA is TGTGCCAGCAGCGTTGTGACAGGGGGCGCTGGCTACACCTTC. Its translation: CASSVVTGGAGYTF. The full variable domain, in which reference TRBV9 and TRBJ1-2 provide the parts outside the CDR3, is DSGVTQTPKHLITATGQRVTLRCSPRSGDLSVYWYQQSLDQGLQFLIQYYNGEERAKGNILERFSAQQFPDLHSELNLSSLELGDSALYFCASSVVTGGAGYTFGSGTRLTVV.

The chain has TRBV7-3 and TRBJ1-2; D is undetermined. This CDR3 is built from 12 residues. Germline assignment: CDR1 SGHTA and CDR2 FQGTGA. V lost 6 bases, J lost 8 bases, and 13 bases lay in between. The CDR3 protein is CASSQDGGGYTF. Written as DNA, the CDR3 is TGTGCCAGCAGTCAGGACGGCGGGGGCTACACCTTC.

The chain has TRBV6-5 and TRBJ1-1; a weak D match, TRBD1 (6 bases). In germline, CDR1 is MNHEY, CDR2 SVGAGI. V was shortened by 6 bases and J by 5 bases, with 16 bases between the two germline ends. This CDR3 is built from 14 residues. The CDR3 sequence: CASSSLGGRTEAFF. The CDR3 coding sequence is TGTGCCAGCAGCTCATTGGGGGGGCGGACTGAAGCTTTCTTT.

The chain combines TRBV24-1 with TRBJ2-2; 7 bases map to TRBD1. The CDR3 sequence is 15 residues long. With V trimmed by 3 bases and J by 7 bases, 7 bases remained unmatched. Germline V gene sequence: CDR1 KGHDR, CDR2 SFDVKD. CDR3: CATSDPLDRVGELFF. The DNA for the CDR3 is TGTGCCACCAGTGATCCATTAGACAGGGTCGGGGAGCTGTTTTTT.

The chain couples TRBV4-3 to TRBJ2-3; D is perhaps TRBD2 (5 bases). The V end lost 0 bases, the J end lost 4 bases, and 8 bases lay between the germline ends. Germline V gene lookup returns CDR1 LGHNA and CDR2 YSLEER. The CDR3 runs 14 residues. The CDR3 nucleotides are TGCGCCAGCAGCCAAGATAGGAGGTCAGATACGCAGTATTTT. This codes for CASSQDRRSDTQYF.

The chain combines TRBV11-3 with TRBJ2-3, with D maybe TRBD2 (5 bases). The CDR3 contains 14 residues. Between the trimmed V and J ends, which lost 1 base and 5 bases, there was a span of 10 bases. Looked up from germline, CDR1 is SGHNT and CDR2 is YENEEA. Here the CDR3 reads CASSLGLAVDTQYF. The DNA of the CDR3 is TGTGCCAGCAGCTTAGGTCTAGCCGTAGATACGCAGTATTTT.

J is TRBJ1-2 and V is TRBV9, with TRBD1 matching 12 bases. In germline, CDR1 is SGDLS, CDR2 YYNGEE. J gave up 6 bases and V 2 bases, and 2 bases lay outside the gene matches. This CDR3 comprises 14 residues. The CDR3 region has the DNA TGTGCCAGCAGCGTCGGGACAGGGGGCAATGGCTACACCTTC. This encodes CASSVGTGGNGYTF.

This sequence joins TRBV9 and TRBJ1-5, with D perhaps matching TRBD1 (5 bases). CDR3 length: 14 residues. V gave up 4 bases and J gave up 11 bases, with 19 bases separating them. Germline CDR1 is SGDLS and CDR2 is YYNGEE. The CDR3 protein is CASSLNGGQGAQHF. DNA for the CDR3: TGTGCCAGCAGCCTCAACGGGGGTCAAGGGGCCCAGCATTTT.

The chain recombines TRBV11-2 with TRBJ1-4; D is undetermined. With 1 base removed from V and 4 bases from J, the gap between germline ends came to 7 bases. Per the germline V gene, CDR1 is SGHAT and CDR2 is FQNNGV. CDR3 length: 14 amino acids. Here the CDR3 DNA reads TGTGCCAGCAGCTTAGCCTCCAGTAATGAAAAACTGTTTTTT. Translating it yields CASSLASSNEKLFF.

The rearrangement links TRBV5-4 to TRBJ1-2; the D is unclear. The germline V gene has CDR1 SGHNT and CDR2 YYREEE (reference sequence). This CDR3 spans 13 amino acids. Between the trimmed V and J ends, which lost 1 base and 2 bases, there was a span of 6 bases. CDR3 region: CASSLFPNYGYTF. CDR3 DNA: TGTGCCAGCAGCTTGTTTCCGAACTATGGCTACACCTTC. Combining the CDR3 with reference TRBV5-4 and TRBJ1-2 gives the whole variable domain ETGVTQSPTHLIKTRGQQVTLRCSSQSGHNTVSWYQQALGQGPQFIFQYYREEENGRGNFPPRFSGLQFPNYSSELNVNALELDDSALYLCASSLFPNYGYTFGSGTRLTVV.

The chain employs TRBV10-3 and TRBJ1-2; 11 bases map to TRBD1. The CDR3 loop spans 14 amino acids. Trimming cost V 4 bases and J 6 bases; bases outside gene matches: 4. Germline CDR1 and CDR2: ENHRY and SYGVKD. For the CDR3, the DNA is TGTGCCATCAGTGGAGGGACAGGGGGTGATGGCTACACCTTC. Protein product: CAISGGTGGDGYTF.

The chain carries TRBV7-8 and TRBJ1-4, with D tentatively TRBD1 (5 bases). V dropped 3 bases and J dropped 7 bases, with 15 bases sitting between them. The CDR3 runs to 15 residues. The germline CDR1 and CDR2 sequences are SGHVS and FQNEAQ. The CDR3 nucleotides read TGTGCCAGCAGCTTTTCCAGGGTCCCGGGTGAAAAACTGTTTTTT. Protein sequence: CASSFSRVPGEKLFF.

The table lists this clone with a few counts. The chain recombines TRBV14 with TRBJ1-2; perhaps TRBD1 as D (5 bases). The CDR3 extends over 15 amino acids. Per germline, CDR1 SGHDN and CDR2 FVKESK. V was shortened by 0 bases and J by 4 bases, with 12 bases between the two germline ends. The DNA of the CDR3 is TGTGCCAGCAGCCAAGATCTTTGGGGCCGCTATGGCTACACCTTC. The encoded protein is CASSQDLWGRYGYTF.

V is TRBV6-6 and J is TRBJ1-1; D is ambiguous. Germline V gives CDR1 MNHNY, CDR2 SVGAGI (reference sequence). There are 15 residues in the CDR3. V was shortened by 2 bases and J by 0 bases, with 10 bases between the two germline ends. CDR3: CASSYPPQMNTEAFF. CDR3 in DNA: TGTGCCAGCAGTTACCCCCCACAGATGAACACTGAAGCTTTCTTT.

The rearrangement links TRBV28 to TRBJ2-4; 7 bases map to TRBD1. Per the germline V gene, CDR1 is MDHEN and CDR2 is SYDVKM. The CDR3 is made up of 13 amino acids. V was pared by 3 bases and J by 6 bases, with 2 bases of the junction left unmatched. The DNA for the CDR3 is TGTGCCAGCAGTTTGAACAGGGGAAACATTCAGTACTTC. Translated, it gives CASSLNRGNIQYF.

The chain combines TRBV6-5 with TRBJ2-3, with 7 bases that match TRBD2. CDR3 size: 14 residues. Germline V CDR1 and CDR2: MNHEY, SVGAGI. V trimming: 5 bases; J trimming: 1 base; junction bases outside the gene matches: 3. Here the CDR3 DNA reads TGTGCCAGCAGTAGTACTAGCGGCACAGATACGCAGTATTTT. This codes for CASSSTSGTDTQYF.

This chain links TRBV10-3 with TRBJ2-2, with 9 bases fitting TRBD1. The CDR3 has 15 residues. The germline V gene encodes CDR1 ENHRY and CDR2 SYGVKD. V lost 9 bases to trimming and J lost 1 base; unmatched junction nucleotides: 6. CDR3 bases: TGTGCCATATCGGGACAGGGCGGGAACACCGGGGAGCTGTTTTTT. Its translation: CAISGQGGNTGELFF.

The V call is TRBV6-1, the J call TRBJ2-1; 9 bases agree with TRBD1. The germline CDR1 and CDR2 sequences are MNHNS and SASEGT. The V and J ends lost 4 bases and 9 bases, in that order; junction bases with no gene match: 19. The length of the CDR3 is 18 residues. CDR3 in DNA: TGTGCCAGCAGTGCACAGGGGGCGAGGGGATTAGTGGGGGGTGAGCAGTTCTTC. Protein: CASSAQGARGLVGGEQFF.

This sequence joins TRBV6-2 or TRBV6-3 and TRBJ1-5; 7 bases align to TRBD1. CDR1 MNHEY and CDR2 SVGEGT come from the germline V gene. This CDR3 has 13 amino acids. J lost 7 bases, V lost 2 bases, and 2 bases had no gene match. The CDR3 sequence: CASSYQGVQPQHF. The CDR3 bases are TGTGCCAGCAGTTACCAGGGGGTCCAGCCCCAGCATTTT.

This clone has just one count. The chain is built from TRBV18 and TRBJ1-6, with 7 nucleotides matching TRBD1. The V segment lost 6 bases and the J segment 0 bases; nucleotides outside the gene matches: 11. Germline assignment: CDR1 KGHSH and CDR2 LQKENI. CDR3 length: 18 amino acids. This CDR3 is CASSPSAQGSSYNSPLHF. In DNA form, the CDR3 reads TGTGCCAGCTCCCCATCGGCACAGGGGAGCTCCTATAATTCACCCCTCCACTTT.